A single TCR beta chain is shown here with its context. Its target is not known. V shed 6 bases and J 4 bases; nucleotides not matched to a gene: 2. The V gene's germline CDR1 is SGHVS and CDR2 FNYEAQ. This CDR3 comprises 13 residues. Vbeta (60) and Jbeta (13) primers were used in the PCR. Sequencing used immunoSEQ multiplex PCR; TCRdb keeps in-frame clones, though not all of them. The sample lists tens of thousands of clones, 85% seen once, with 9.5% to 12% in the top ten. The data derive from a study of cytomegalovirus exposure and HLA in healthy donors. The wider study: In a previous analysis, around 120 million unique TCR beta sequences were found from 150 million to 200 million T cells. Among around 400 genotyped donors, about 80% fell in the Caucasian-associated ancestry cluster. Study-level points and caveats: For most TCR beta V segments, an earlier analysis put the productive rate at about 87% or about 30% of the time. The authors listed approximately 150 TCR beta chains as cytomegalovirus-associated.

The source of this sequence is a female donor in good health and CMV-seronegative. V gene TRBV7-6 combines with J gene TRBJ2-1; 8 bases are a match to TRBD2. Sequenced material: PBMCs. The CDR3 protein is CASSTSGYNEQFF. In DNA form, the CDR3 reads TGTGCCAGCAGTACTAGCGGATACAATGAGCAGTTCTTC.